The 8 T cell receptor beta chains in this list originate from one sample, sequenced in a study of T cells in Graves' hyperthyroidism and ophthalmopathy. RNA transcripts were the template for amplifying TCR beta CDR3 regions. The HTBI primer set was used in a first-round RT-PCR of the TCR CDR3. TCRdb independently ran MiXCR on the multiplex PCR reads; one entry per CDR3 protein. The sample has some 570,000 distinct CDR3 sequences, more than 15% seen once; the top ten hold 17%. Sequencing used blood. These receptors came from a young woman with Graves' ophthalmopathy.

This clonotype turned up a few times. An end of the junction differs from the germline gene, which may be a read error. CDR3 residues: CASNVGAGYNEQFF. The CDR3 nucleotides are TGTGCCAGCAACGTAGGGGCGGGCTACAATGAGCAGTTCTTC. The V call is TRBV9, the J call TRBJ2-1, with D tentatively TRBD1 or TRBD2 (5 bases each). CDR3 length: 14 residues. The germline V gene has CDR1 SGDLS and CDR2 YYNGEE.

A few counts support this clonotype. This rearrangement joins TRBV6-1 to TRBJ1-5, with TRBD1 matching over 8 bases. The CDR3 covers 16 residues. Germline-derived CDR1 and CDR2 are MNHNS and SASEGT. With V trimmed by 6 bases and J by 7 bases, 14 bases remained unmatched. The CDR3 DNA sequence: TGTGCCAGCAGGAAAACCGGGACAGGAAGAGGACAGCCCCAGCATTTT. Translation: CASRKTGTGRGQPQHF.

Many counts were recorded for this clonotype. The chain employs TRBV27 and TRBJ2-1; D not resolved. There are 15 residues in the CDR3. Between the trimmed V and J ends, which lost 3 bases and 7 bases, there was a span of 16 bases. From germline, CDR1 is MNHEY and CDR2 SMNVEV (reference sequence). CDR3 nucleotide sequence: TGTGCCAGCAGTTTTCGGCCTAGTTCTCATAATGAGCAGTTCTTC. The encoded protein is CASSFRPSSHNEQFF.

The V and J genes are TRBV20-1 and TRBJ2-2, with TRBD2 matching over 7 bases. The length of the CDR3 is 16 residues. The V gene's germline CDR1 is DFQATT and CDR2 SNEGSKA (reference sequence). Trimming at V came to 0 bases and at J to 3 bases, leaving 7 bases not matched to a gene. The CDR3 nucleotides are TGCAGTGCTAGAGATTTGGGGGGAGGGCACACCGGGGAGCTGTTTTTT. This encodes CSARDLGGGHTGELFF.

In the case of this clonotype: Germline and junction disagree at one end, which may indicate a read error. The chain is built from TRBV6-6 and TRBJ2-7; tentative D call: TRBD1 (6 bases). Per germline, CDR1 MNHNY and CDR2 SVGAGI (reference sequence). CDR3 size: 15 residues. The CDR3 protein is CVSSYSSLTGIEQYF. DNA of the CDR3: TGTGTCAGCAGTTACTCCTCTTTAACAGGGATCGAGCAGTACTTC.

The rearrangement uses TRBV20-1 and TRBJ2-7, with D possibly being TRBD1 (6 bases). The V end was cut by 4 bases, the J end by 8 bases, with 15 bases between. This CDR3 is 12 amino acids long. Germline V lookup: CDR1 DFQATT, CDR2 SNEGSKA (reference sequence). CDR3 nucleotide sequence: TGCAGTGCTACCGGGACACCGGGCAAGCAGTACTTC. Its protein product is CSATGTPGKQYF.

The CDR3 region has the DNA TGTGCCAGCAGCTTAGATAGTCTCGACGCCCGTGGGGAAACTGAAGCTTTCTTT. Translating it yields CASSLDSLDARGETEAFF. The chain joins TRBV11-2 to TRBJ1-1; the D is unclear. The germline gives CDR1 SGHAT, CDR2 FQNNGV. V lost 0 bases to trimming and J lost 5 bases, with 22 bases between them. The CDR3 extends over 18 amino acids.

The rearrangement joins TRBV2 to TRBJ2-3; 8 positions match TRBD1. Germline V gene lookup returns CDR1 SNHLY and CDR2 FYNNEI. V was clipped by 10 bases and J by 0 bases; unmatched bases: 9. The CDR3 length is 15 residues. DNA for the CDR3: TGTGCCATCCCGTCGGACAGGGCTAGCACAGATACGCAGTATTTT. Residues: CAIPSDRASTDTQYF. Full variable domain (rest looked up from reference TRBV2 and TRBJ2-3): EPEVTQTPSHQVTQMGQEVILRCVPISNHLYFYWYRQILGQKVEFLVSFYNNEISEKSEIFDDQFSVERPDGSNFTLKIRSTKLEDSAMYFCAIPSDRASTDTQYFGPGTRLTVL.